This T cell receptor beta chain was sequenced during a study of CD8 T cells in ankylosing spondylitis. This clonotype has just a few counts. TCRdb reprocessed the 5' RACE reads with MiXCR, giving one entry per CDR3 protein. The table has a few hundred thousand distinct CDR3 sequences, 24% seen once; the top ten hold roughly 0.67%. Sequencing was done on a sample of blood, either unsorted or a sorted T cell fraction (not recorded which). The clonotype comes from a male donor with ankylosing spondylitis or in good health (not recorded which).

The CDR3 sequence: CASSLRDASDTQYF. Here the CDR3 DNA reads TGTGCCAGCAGCCTCCGGGACGCCTCAGATACGCAGTATTTT. The rearrangement joins TRBV7-2 to TRBJ2-3, with D possibly being TRBD1 or TRBD2 (5 bases each). V dropped 5 bases and J dropped 4 bases, with 13 bases sitting between them. This CDR3 contains 14 residues. Germline V gene lookup returns CDR1 SGHTA and CDR2 FQGNSA.